This T cell receptor (beta chain) is drawn from a study of blood T cells in healthy people across ages. A sample-barcoded 5' primer and a J-beta primer mix were used in a second PCR of roughly 6 to 11 cycles. A template-switch adaptor containing 12 random nucleotides labeled each cDNA molecule. At least 2.5 million CDR3-containing paired-end reads were obtained per sample. MiXCR, run by TCRdb on the 5' RACE reads, gives a single entry per CDR3 protein. The sample lists about 1.1 million distinct CDR3 sequences; 35% to 40% were seen once. The CDR3 sequence is 14 residues long. Germline values: CDR1 KGHDR, CDR2 SFDVKD. V was cut by 4 bases and J by 4 bases, with 12 bases left in between.

The sequence came from a man between 18 and 35 years old in good health. Sequencing was performed on blood. The chain joins TRBV24-1 to TRBJ1-2; D is ambiguous. For the CDR3, the DNA is TGTGCCACCAGTGACTCCAGCAGGAGCTATGGCTACACCTTC. The encoded protein is CATSDSSRSYGYTF.